The 8 T cell receptor beta chains listed next were all sequenced from one sample in a study of blood T cell repertoires in COVID-19. Sequenced by immunoSEQ multiplex PCR; TCRdb stores in-frame clones only, minus some. In the table there are a few hundred thousand clones, over 80% of which are singletons. The sequencing sample was made of peripheral blood. Receptors originate from a woman aged 40 to 55 who had recovered from COVID-19.

This chain links TRBV28 with TRBJ2-3; D is unclear. The V gene lost 5 bases and the J gene lost 0 bases, with 12 bases spanning the gap. Germline CDR1 reads MDHEN; CDR2 reads SYDVKM. This CDR3 has 15 amino acids. The CDR3 DNA sequence: TGTGCCAGCAGTGCCCCCAGAATTAGCACAGATACGCAGTATTTT. It is translated as CASSAPRISTDTQYF.

The chain employs TRBV19 and TRBJ2-5; D is possibly TRBD1 (5 bases). CDR3 size: 14 residues. Trimming took off 5 bases at V and 1 base at J, with 11 bases between the two ends. Germline V lookup: CDR1 LNHDA, CDR2 SQIVND (reference sequence). The CDR3 DNA reads TGTGCCAGTAGTTCATCCAGGGTCCAAGAGACCCAGTACTTC. Its translation is CASSSSRVQETQYF.

The chain uses TRBV12-5 and TRBJ2-2; 12 nucleotides line up with TRBD2. J was trimmed by 3 bases and V by 1 base; bases with no gene match: 6. This CDR3 spans 18 amino acids. CDR1 LGHNT and CDR2 FRNRAP come from the germline V gene. CDR3 sequence (DNA): TGTGCTAGTGGTTTGGAACTAGCGGGGGGCGGTTACACCGGGGAGCTGTTTTTT. Amino acid sequence: CASGLELAGGGYTGELFF.

The rearrangement uses TRBV19 and TRBJ2-2, with TRBD1 as a possible D gene (6 bases). The V and J ends lost 7 bases and 6 bases respectively, with 15 bases between them. Germline-derived CDR1 and CDR2 are LNHDA and SQIVND (reference sequence). The CDR3 loop spans 14 amino acids. CDR3 sequence reads: CASKDAGASGELFF. The CDR3 DNA reads TGTGCCAGTAAAGATGCAGGGGCCTCCGGGGAGCTGTTTTTT.

The chain joins TRBV19 to TRBJ1-2; TRBD1 is a possible D gene (6 bases). Germline V CDR1 and CDR2: LNHDA, SQIVND (reference sequence). V was cut by 5 bases and J by 8 bases, with 18 bases left in between. CDR3 size: 14 residues. The CDR3 region is CASSFGQNLRGYTF. The CDR3 region has the DNA TGTGCCAGTAGTTTCGGACAGAACCTTCGGGGCTACACCTTC.

The gene calls are TRBV19 and TRBJ1-2; TRBD1 aligns across 9 bases. V shed 2 bases and J 11 bases; nucleotides not matched to a gene: 6. Germline loops: CDR1 LNHDA, CDR2 SQIVND (reference sequence). CDR3 length: 13 amino acids. The CDR3 nucleotides are TGTGCCAGTAGTATACGGGACAGGGAGTGGTACACCTTC. Translated, it gives CASSIRDREWYTF.

This clone was observed a handful of times. V gene TRBV24-1 combines with J gene TRBJ2-1; maybe TRBD2 (6 bases). The CDR3 is made up of 15 amino acids. Germline lookup yields CDR1 KGHDR and CDR2 SFDVKD. Trimming removed 5 bases from V and 2 bases from J, with 12 bases in between. CDR3 bases: TGTGCCACCAGTGGGGGCCCGGGGGCCTACAATGAGCAGTTCTTC. Translating it yields CATSGGPGAYNEQFF.

The chain joins TRBV6-6 to TRBJ1-1, with 9 bases identical to TRBD1. The germline gives CDR1 MNHNY, CDR2 SVGAGI (reference sequence). V gave up 5 bases and J gave up 2 bases; unmatched junction bases: 6. This CDR3 comprises 15 residues. The CDR3 reads CASSGADRGNTEAFF. As DNA, the CDR3 is TGTGCCAGCAGTGGCGCGGACAGGGGCAACACTGAAGCTTTCTTT.